This TCR beta chain is from a study of blood T cell repertoires in COVID-19. Study-wide background: PBMCs, B-cell-depleted T cells, or T cells provided the cDNA or gDNA that made up the material.

Participant-reported clinical history was the basis for cohort assignment. Original methodology: Reference gene primer amplification in the assay estimated nucleated cell counts. TCRdb's copy holds only in-frame clones and misses some; the assay was immunoSEQ multiplex PCR. The D gene and trimming were derived from the DNA, and the V and J assignments and clone size from that table. Of under 200,000 clones in the sample, approximately 88% were seen once. Germline trimming cut 8 bases from V and 4 bases from J; bases unmatched to any gene: 16. From germline, CDR1 is SGHVS and CDR2 FNYEAQ. The CDR3 is made up of 16 amino acids.

This receptor was identified in a woman aged 45-65 years who had recovered from COVID-19. The chain links TRBV7-6 to TRBJ1-2; TRBD1 aligns across 7 bases. Sequencing used PBMCs or T cells enriched from blood (not recorded which). In DNA, the CDR3 is TGTGCCAGCTCCCCCCAACCAGCAGGGGGAGGCTATGGCTACACCTTC. It yields the protein CASSPQPAGGGYGYTF.